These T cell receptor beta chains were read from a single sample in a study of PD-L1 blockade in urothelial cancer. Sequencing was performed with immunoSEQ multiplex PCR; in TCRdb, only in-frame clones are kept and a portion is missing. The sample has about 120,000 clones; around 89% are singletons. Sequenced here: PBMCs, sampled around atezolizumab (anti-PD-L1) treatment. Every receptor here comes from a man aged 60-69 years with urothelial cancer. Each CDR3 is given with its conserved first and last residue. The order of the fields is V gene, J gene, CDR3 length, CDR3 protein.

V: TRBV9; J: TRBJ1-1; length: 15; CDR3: CASSAPGQGDAEAFF
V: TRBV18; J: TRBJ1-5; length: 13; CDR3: CASSPLGSQPQHF
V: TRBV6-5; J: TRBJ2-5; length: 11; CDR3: CASRQGETQYF
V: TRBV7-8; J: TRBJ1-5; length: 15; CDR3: CASSSTGYSNQPQHF
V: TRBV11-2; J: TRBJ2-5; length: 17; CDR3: CASSLDRGVRAEGTQYF
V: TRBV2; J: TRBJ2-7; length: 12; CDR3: CASSGTGPIQYF
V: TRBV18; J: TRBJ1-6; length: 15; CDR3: CASSESGQGISPLHF
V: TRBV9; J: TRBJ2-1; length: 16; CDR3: CASSVDGDISYNEQFF
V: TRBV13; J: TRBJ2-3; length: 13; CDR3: CASSDRGRDTQYF
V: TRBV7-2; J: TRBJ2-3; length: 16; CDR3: CASSLGQGFDTDTQYF
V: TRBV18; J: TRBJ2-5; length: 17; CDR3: CASSTGTSGGPEETQYF
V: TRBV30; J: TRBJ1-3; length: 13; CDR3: CAWSVQGVYTIYF
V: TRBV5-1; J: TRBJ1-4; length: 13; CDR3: CASNRDSDEKLFF
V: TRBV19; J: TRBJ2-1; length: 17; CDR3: CASSIDRDSLPYNEQFF
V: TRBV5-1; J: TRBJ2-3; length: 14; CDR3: CASSKASSVDTQYF
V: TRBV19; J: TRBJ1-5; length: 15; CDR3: CASSPVEGAGQPQHF
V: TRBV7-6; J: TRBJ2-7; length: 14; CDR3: CASSLGPEAYEQYF
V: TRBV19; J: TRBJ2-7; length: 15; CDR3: CASRVMAGSSYEQYF
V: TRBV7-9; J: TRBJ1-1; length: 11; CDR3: CASTGGTEAFF
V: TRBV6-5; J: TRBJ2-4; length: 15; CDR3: CASSSSGTLGDIQYF